This T cell receptor beta chain stems from a study of cytomegalovirus exposure and HLA in healthy donors. Study as a whole: The use of the same platform for the roughly 110 validation repertoires and the 600 to 800 first-cohort repertoires was reported by a later analysis. Study findings and constraints: Researchers counted 180 or so TCR beta chains as cytomegalovirus-associated. Rarity marked most TCR sequences, yet some public TCRs occurred in many donors.

Remarks on this clone: Its antigen is undetermined.

Germline V gene lookup returns CDR1 SGHAT and CDR2 FQNNGV. V lost 3 bases to trimming and J lost 4 bases; unmatched junction nucleotides: 11. CDR3 size: 16 residues. The table came from immunoSEQ multiplex PCR; TCRdb's copy has only in-frame clones and leaves some out. The sample consists of some 260,000 clones, roughly 87% of them appearing once. These donors were members of the roughly 110-subject validation cohort, a group separate from the roughly 670-subject first cohort. This chain joins TRBV11-2 and TRBJ2-5; 7 positions match TRBD2. The sequence derives from a man aged 18 to 35 in good health and CMV-seropositive. The sequencing input was PBMCs. The CDR3 is CASSFPSGNYRETQYF. DNA of the CDR3: TGTGCCAGCAGCTTTCCCAGCGGGAATTATAGAGAGACCCAGTACTTC.